This TCR beta chain was profiled in a study of OX40 agonist ivuxolimab in advanced cancers. The study in broad terms: Ivuxolimab was an agonistic, fully human IgG2 monoclonal antibody directed against OX40 (CD134), a costimulatory receptor. Intravenous ivuxolimab was administered to patients every 2 weeks at six dose levels: 0.01, 0.1, 0.3, 1.5, 3 and 10 mg/kg. The monotherapy dose-escalation portion (N = 52 patients) of the phase I ivuxolimab trial is reported in the paper. The purpose of peripheral TCRbeta sequencing was to test whether ivuxolimab changed TCR sequence diversity and led to clonal T-cell expansion. Of the approximately 54 patients in dose escalation, around 19 had hepatocellular carcinoma, some 15 had melanoma, 9 had renal cell carcinoma and 9 had head and neck cancer. Prior anti-PD-1, anti-PD-L1 or anti-CTLA-4 therapy was permitted, and 35% to 40% of dose-escalation patients had received checkpoint inhibitors. Partial responses occurred in three dose-escalation patients, of whom one had hepatocellular carcinoma and two had cutaneous melanoma. In the dose-escalation cohort, around 80% of patients were male, and the mean age was 60 years with a range of roughly 20 to 79. Summary of the overall study and its limitations: On average, CD8+ T cells showed more expanded clones than CD4+ T cells after ivuxolimab. At doses of 0.1 to 3.0 mg/kg, clonal expansion of both CD4+ and CD8+ blood T cells was observed from baseline to week 6. In the 0.1-3.0 mg/kg groups, partial responders had among the lowest normalized peripheral clonal expansion, particularly in CD8+ T cells. Low levels of normalized T-cell clonal expansion were also shown by some nonresponding patients. The antigen specificity of the peripheral T cells that underwent clonal expansion was not determined.

Genomic DNA was isolated from the sorted cells so that the TCRbeta CDR3 region could be sequenced. The immunoSEQ Assay was used for sequencing of TCRbeta CDR3 regions. TCRdb stores this immuneACCESS table with in-frame sequences only. Part of the clones is absent; in the studies checked, under half of the shortfall reflects unresolved V genes, and no reason is known for the rest. The sample data list over 55,000 clones, and 88% of these were observed just once. The ten biggest clones cover more than 9.5% of the sample. The trial excluded patients who had a history of autoimmune disease or were on systemic immunosuppression. In every dose cohort, peripheral blood was drawn for TCR sequencing at baseline, cycle 4 day 1, and cycle 7 day 1. Samples came from an open-label, multicenter, first-in-human phase I dose-escalation trial of ivuxolimab. The trial enrolled adults with locally advanced or metastatic head and neck squamous cell, hepatocellular, melanoma or renal cell carcinoma. CD4+ and CD8+ T cells were sorted separately from peripheral blood before TCR sequencing.

A word on this clone: Its antigen target is currently unknown. Base qualities are not provided; no much larger clone lies one nucleotide away.

From a lookup of the germline V gene (reference sequence), CDR1 and CDR2 are MNHNY and SVGAGI. V is cut by 1 base and J by 4 bases, and the space between the germline ends is 2 bases. The CDR3 spans 12 residues, from the cysteine through the phenylalanine. Only the CDR3 region is kept as DNA, spanning 36 bases read in frame from base 1. The chain joins TRBV6-6 to TRBJ2-1; the D segment cannot be called with confidence. The TCR sequence derives from an adult with an advanced solid tumor such as melanoma, head and neck, liver or kidney cancer. The material was CD4+ or CD8+ T cells sorted from blood, obtained in a trial of the OX40 agonist ivuxolimab. The CDR3 corresponds to CASSYFYNEQFF. The sequenced DNA is TGTGCCAGCAGTTACTTTTACAATGAGCAGTTCTTC.